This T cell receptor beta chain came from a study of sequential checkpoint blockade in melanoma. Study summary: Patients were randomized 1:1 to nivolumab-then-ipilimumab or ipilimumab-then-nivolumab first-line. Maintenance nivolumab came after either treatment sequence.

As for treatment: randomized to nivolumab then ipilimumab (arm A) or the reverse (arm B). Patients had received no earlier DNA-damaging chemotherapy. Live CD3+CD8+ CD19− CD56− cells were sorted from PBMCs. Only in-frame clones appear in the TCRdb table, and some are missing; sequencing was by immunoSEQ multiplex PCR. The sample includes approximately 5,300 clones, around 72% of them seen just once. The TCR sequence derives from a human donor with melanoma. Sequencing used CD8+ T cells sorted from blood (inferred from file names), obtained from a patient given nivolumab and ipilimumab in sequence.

This chain's CDR3 is CATSRDFFLASTDTQYF. The DNA for the CDR3 is TGTGCCACCAGCAGAGATTTCTTCTTAGCAAGCACAGATACGCAGTATTTT. The chain combines TRBV15 with TRBJ2-3, with D uncertain. The germline gives CDR1 LNHNV, CDR2 YYDKDF (reference sequence). V was pared by 0 bases and J by 0 bases, with 13 bases between. The CDR3 totals 17 residues.